In this sample, the clone carrying this T cell receptor beta chain turned up a few times. These data belong to a study of T cells after yellow fever vaccination. CDR1 SGHRS and CDR2 YFSETQ come from the germline V gene. V shed 4 bases and J shed 6 bases, with 16 bases lying between them. The CDR3 is 14 residues long. TCRdb processed the 5' RACE reads anew with MiXCR; each CDR3 protein has one entry. The data contain some 350,000 distinct CDR3 sequences, approximately 10% of them singletons. The gene calls are TRBV5-1 and TRBJ1-1; D perhaps matches TRBD1 (5 bases). This clonotype was sampled from a young man who received the YFV17D yellow fever vaccine. Sequenced here: PBMCs, sampled on the day of the first yellow fever vaccination. The DNA of the CDR3 is TGCGCCAGCAGCGAACAAACAGGACGGGCTGAAGCTTTCTTT. This codes for CASSEQTGRAEAFF. Complete variable domain (other parts from reference TRBV5-1 and TRBJ1-1): KAGVTQTPRYLIKTRGQQVTLSCSPISGHRSVSWYQQTPGQGLQFLFEYFSETQRNKGNFPGRFSGRQFSNSRSEMNVSTLELGDSALYLCASSEQTGRAEAFFGQGTRLTVV.